The 10 T cell receptor beta chains below come from one sample, sequenced in a study of tumor-infiltrating lymphocytes in oesophageal squamous cell carcinoma listed by TCRdb under 2016. Receptor libraries were prepared by PCR. The instrument was an Illumina HiSeq 2000. The public reads were run again by TCRdb, first through fastp at Q25 and then through MiXCR, and only productive beta chains were kept. Rows are combined by CDR3 protein, so each entry shows the most common genes and DNA. This sample lists about 25,000 distinct CDR3 sequences; 38% were detected once. 20% to 25% of the sample is taken by the ten largest. The sample consisted of esophageal tumor tissue. These receptor sequences come from a male donor with esophageal squamous cell carcinoma.

Note on this clonotype: A much more abundant neighbour one base away suggests this may be a read error. CDR3 protein: CASRLGLSYDEQFF. In DNA form, the CDR3 reads TGTGCCAGCAGATTAGGTCTATCTTACGACGAGCAGTTCTTC. V usage is TRBV11-3 and J usage is TRBJ2-6; no definite D call. With the DNA end fitting TRBJ2-1 better, the J assignment may be wrong. Germline V lookup: CDR1 SGHNT, CDR2 YENEEA. This CDR3 has 14 amino acids.

The chain combines TRBV7-9 with TRBJ2-1, with D tentatively TRBD2 (7 bases). CDR3 length: 15 residues. Germline-derived CDR1 and CDR2 are SEHNR and FQNEAQ (reference sequence). V lost 2 bases and J 10 bases, leaving 18 bases between the germline ends. This CDR3 reads CASSLFYGGPYEQFF. The CDR3 bases are TGTGCCAGCAGCTTATTTTACGGGGGGCCTTACGAGCAGTTCTTC.

This clonotype showed up just once. The chain employs TRBV12-3 or TRBV12-4 and TRBJ1-1; D is undetermined. Trimming cost V 2 bases and J 4 bases, with 11 bases left between them. The CDR3 loop spans 14 amino acids. CDR3 in amino acids: CASSLSAAGTEAFF. CDR3 bases: TGTGCCAGCAGTTTAAGCGCCGCGGGCACTGAAGCTTTCTTT.

The table lists this clonotype with many counts. The gene calls are TRBV6-1 and TRBJ1-2; the D gene is possibly TRBD1 (6 bases). Trimming removed 4 bases from V and 1 base from J, with 7 bases in between. This CDR3 comprises 13 residues. The V gene's germline CDR1 is MNHNS and CDR2 SASEGT. CDR3 in amino acids: CASSGQDNYGYTF. As DNA, the CDR3 is TGTGCCAGCAGTGGACAGGATAACTATGGCTACACCTTC.

This rearrangement joins TRBV11-2 to TRBJ2-4; 10 positions match TRBD2. The DNA matches TRBJ2-1 better at its end, which makes the J call doubtful. Per the germline V gene, CDR1 is SGHAT and CDR2 is FQNNGV. This CDR3 spans 14 amino acids. CDR3 sequence reads: CASSSGTSVGEQFF. The CDR3 bases are TGTGCCAGCAGCTCAGGGACTAGCGTGGGTGAGCAGTTCTTC.

This clonotype occurred many times. The rearrangement uses TRBV27 and TRBJ2-5; D remains unclear. This CDR3 has 11 amino acids. V lost 2 bases and J lost 4, with 2 bases in between. Germline loops: CDR1 MNHEY, CDR2 SMNVEV (reference sequence). Here the CDR3 DNA reads TGTGCCAGCAGTTTACGAGAGACCCAGTACTTC. It specifies CASSLRETQYF.

This clonotype was seen only a few times. A read error is likely, as this CDR3 ends without the conserved phenylalanine or tryptophan. The limits of the CDR3 on the DNA are not certain, so only TCRdb's listed CDR3 is given. V is TRBV2 and J is TRBJ2-7; the D call in the table, TRBD1, was not verified against the DNA. From germline, CDR1 is SNHLY and CDR2 FYNNEI. The CDR3 comprises 15 residues, both ends counted. The CDR3 here is CASSRQGTGGYTFGS.

This sequence joins TRBV28 and TRBJ2-5, with D perhaps given as TRBD1 or TRBD2 (5 bases each). The J call may not be correct, given that the DNA end is closer to TRBJ2-1. The CDR3 has 15 residues. The V gene's germline CDR1 is MDHEN and CDR2 SYDVKM. CDR3 nucleotides: TGTGCCAGCAGTCCCGACAGAGACTACAACAATGAGCAGTTCTTC. Encoded protein: CASSPDRDYNNEQFF.

The chain couples TRBV12-3 or TRBV12-4 to TRBJ2-1, with TRBD1 matching 8 bases. The CDR3 is made up of 15 amino acids. V trimming: 3 bases; J trimming: 0 bases; junction bases outside the gene matches: 1. CDR3: CASSFDRGSYNEQFF. The DNA of the CDR3 is TGTGCCAGCAGTTTCGACAGGGGCTCCTACAATGAGCAGTTCTTC.

In its sample, this clonotype is medium-sized. CDR3 nucleotides: TGTGCCAGCAGCTTAACAGGGAAGGATACCGGGGAGCTGTTTTTT. Translation: CASSLTGKDTGELFF. The chain is built from TRBV7-9 and TRBJ2-2; possible D gene TRBD1, 6 bases. This CDR3 is built from 15 residues. Germline V gene sequence: CDR1 SEHNR, CDR2 FQNEAQ (reference sequence). V lost 2 bases and J 5 bases, leaving 12 bases between the germline ends.